This T cell receptor beta chain originates from a study of T-cell reconstitution after alpha-beta-depleted transplantation in children. Using unique molecular identifiers, the investigators prepared the TCRbeta library. TCRdb used MiXCR to reprocess the PCR reads, holding one entry per CDR3 protein. The table includes about 610,000 distinct CDR3 sequences, roughly a tenth detected once. Per the germline V gene, CDR1 is SGDLS and CDR2 is YYNGEE. The length of the CDR3 is 14 residues. V lost 3 bases, J lost 5 bases, and 7 bases stayed unmatched. This clonotype was detected a few times. This sequence was found in a human donor who donated a stem cell graft to a child with acute myeloid leukemia. The sequenced sample was PBMCs from the stem cell graft donor, obtained from the stem cell graft. The chain has TRBV9 and TRBJ2-7, with TRBD2 matching 8 bases. The CDR3 loop reads CASSAGSGSNEQYF. The CDR3 DNA is TGTGCCAGCAGCGCCGGAAGCGGGAGTAACGAGCAGTACTTC.